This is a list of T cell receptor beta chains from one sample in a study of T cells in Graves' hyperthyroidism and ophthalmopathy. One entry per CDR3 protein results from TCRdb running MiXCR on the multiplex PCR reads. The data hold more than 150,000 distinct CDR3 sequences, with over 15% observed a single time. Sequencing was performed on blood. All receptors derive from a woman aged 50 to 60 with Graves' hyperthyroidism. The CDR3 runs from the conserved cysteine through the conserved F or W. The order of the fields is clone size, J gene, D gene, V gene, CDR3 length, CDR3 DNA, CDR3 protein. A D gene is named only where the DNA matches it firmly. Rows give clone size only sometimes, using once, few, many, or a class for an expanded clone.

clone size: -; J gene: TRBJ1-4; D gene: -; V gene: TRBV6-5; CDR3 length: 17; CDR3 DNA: TGTGCCAGCAGTTACCGAGCCAGGCGTGGGGCTAATGAAAAACTGTTTTTT; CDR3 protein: CASSYRARRGANEKLFF
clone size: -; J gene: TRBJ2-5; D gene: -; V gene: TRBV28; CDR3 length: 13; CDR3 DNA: TGTGCCAGCAGTCGAACGTTGGGCCGGGGCCAGAACTTC; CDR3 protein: CASSRTLGRGQNF
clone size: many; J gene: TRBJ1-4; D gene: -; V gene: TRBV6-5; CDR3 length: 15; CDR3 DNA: TGTGCCAGCAGTTACGAAGCTCCAACTAATGAAAAACTGTTTTTT; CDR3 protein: CASSYEAPTNEKLFF
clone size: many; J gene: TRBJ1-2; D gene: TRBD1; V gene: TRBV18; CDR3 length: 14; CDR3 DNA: TGTGCCAGCTCACCGGGACAGGGGGATAGTGGCTACACCTTC; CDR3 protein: CASSPGQGDSGYTF
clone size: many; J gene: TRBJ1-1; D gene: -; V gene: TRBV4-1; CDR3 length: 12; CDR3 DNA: TGCGCCAGCAGCCCTGGGGCGGCCGAAGCTTTCTTT; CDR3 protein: CASSPGAAEAFF
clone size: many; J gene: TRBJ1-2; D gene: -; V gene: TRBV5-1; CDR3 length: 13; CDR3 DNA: TGCGCCAGCAGCCAGAGAGGTACTCATGGCTACACCTTC; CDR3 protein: CASSQRGTHGYTF
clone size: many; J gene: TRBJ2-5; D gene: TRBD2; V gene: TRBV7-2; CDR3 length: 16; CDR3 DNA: TGTGCCAGCAGCTTAAGGGGGAGGGGACTAGCCGAGACCCAGTACTTC; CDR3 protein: CASSLRGRGLAETQYF
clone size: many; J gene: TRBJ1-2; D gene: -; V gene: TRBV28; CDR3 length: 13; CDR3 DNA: TGTGCCAGCACGAGCCTAGCTAACTATGGCTACACCTTC; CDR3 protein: CASTSLANYGYTF
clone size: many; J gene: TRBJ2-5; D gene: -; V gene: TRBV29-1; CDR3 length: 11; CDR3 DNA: TGCAGCGTTCGGGTTGGGGAGACCCAGTACTTC; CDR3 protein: CSVRVGETQYF
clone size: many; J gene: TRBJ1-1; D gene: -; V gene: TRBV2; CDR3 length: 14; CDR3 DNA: TGTGCCAGCAATGAGTTCGGGGCGAACACTGAAGCTTTCTTT; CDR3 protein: CASNEFGANTEAFF
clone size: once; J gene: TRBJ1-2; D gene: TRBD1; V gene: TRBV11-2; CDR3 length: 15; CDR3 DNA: TGTGCCAGCAGCTTGGGGACGACAGGGAGGATCGGCTACACCTTC; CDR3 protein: CASSLGTTGRIGYTF
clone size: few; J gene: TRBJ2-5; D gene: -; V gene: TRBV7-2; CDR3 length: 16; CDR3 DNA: TGTGCCAGCAGCCCTAGATCAGGGGTTGAACAACAGACCCAGTACTTC; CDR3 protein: CASSPRSGVEQQTQYF
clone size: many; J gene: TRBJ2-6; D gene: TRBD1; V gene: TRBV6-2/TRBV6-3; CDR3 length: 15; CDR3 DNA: TGTGCCAGCAGATGGACAGGGACTGGGGCCAACGTCCTGACTTTC; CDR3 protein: CASRWTGTGANVLTF
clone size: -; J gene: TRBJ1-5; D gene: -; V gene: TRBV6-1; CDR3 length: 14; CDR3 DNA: TGTGCCAGCAGTGAGGACATATGGAATCAGCCCCAGCATTTT; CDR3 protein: CASSEDIWNQPQHF
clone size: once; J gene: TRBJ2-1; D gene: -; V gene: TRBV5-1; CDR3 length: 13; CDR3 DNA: TGCGCCAGCAGCTTGGTTGTCGGGGGTGAGCAGTTCTTC; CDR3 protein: CASSLVVGGEQFF
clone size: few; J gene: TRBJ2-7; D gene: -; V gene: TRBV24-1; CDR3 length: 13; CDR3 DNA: TGTGCCACCAGTCCAAGGGGTTTAGGCGAGCAGTACTTC; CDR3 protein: CATSPRGLGEQYF
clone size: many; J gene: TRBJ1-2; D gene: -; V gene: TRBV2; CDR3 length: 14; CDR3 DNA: TGTGCCAGCATTGGACAACCCACTAACTATGGCTACACCTTC; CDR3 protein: CASIGQPTNYGYTF
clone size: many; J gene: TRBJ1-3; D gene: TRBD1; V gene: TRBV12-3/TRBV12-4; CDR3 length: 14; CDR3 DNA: TGTGCCAGCACTCCTAGACAGGGAAGAAACACCATATATTTT; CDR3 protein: CASTPRQGRNTIYF
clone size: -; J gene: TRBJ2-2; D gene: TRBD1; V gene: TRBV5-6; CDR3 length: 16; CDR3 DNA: TGTGCCAGCAGCTTGGGACAGGGAAGGGTCACCGGGGAGCTGTTTTTT; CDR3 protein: CASSLGQGRVTGELFF
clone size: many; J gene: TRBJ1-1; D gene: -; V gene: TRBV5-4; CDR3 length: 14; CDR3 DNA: TGTGCCAGCAGCTTAATTGATTTTGGCACTGAAGCTTTCTTT; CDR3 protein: CASSLIDFGTEAFF
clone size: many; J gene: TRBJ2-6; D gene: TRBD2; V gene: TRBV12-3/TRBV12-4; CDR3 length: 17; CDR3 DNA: TGTGCCAGCAGTTTTAAGCGGGGGTTCTCTGGGGCCAACGTCCTGACTTTC; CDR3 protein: CASSFKRGFSGANVLTF
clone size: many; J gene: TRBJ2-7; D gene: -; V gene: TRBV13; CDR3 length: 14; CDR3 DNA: TGTGCCAGCAGCTTAGCCGGGACAATCTACGAGCAGTACTTC; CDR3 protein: CASSLAGTIYEQYF
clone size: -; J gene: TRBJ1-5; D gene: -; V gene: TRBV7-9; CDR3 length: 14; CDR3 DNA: TGTGCCAGCAGCTTAGAGGGGAATAGTCAGCCCCAGCATTTT; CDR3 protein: CASSLEGNSQPQHF
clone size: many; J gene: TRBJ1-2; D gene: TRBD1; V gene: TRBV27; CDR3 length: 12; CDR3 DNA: TGTGCCAGCAGTTTAACAGGGGGAGGCTACACCTTC; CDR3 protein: CASSLTGGGYTF
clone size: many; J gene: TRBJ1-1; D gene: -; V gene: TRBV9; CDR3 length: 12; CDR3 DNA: TGTGCCAGCAGCGTACCGGGCACTGAAGCTTTCTTT; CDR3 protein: CASSVPGTEAFF
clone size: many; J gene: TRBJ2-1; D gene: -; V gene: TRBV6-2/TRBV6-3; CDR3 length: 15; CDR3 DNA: TGTGCCAGCAGTTTCCCAGGGGGGTCCTACAATGAGCAGTTCTTC; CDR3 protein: CASSFPGGSYNEQFF
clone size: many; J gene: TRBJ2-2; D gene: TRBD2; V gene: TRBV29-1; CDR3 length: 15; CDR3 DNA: TGCAGCGTTGTAGCGGGGGCCTCTAACACCGGGGAGCTGTTTTTT; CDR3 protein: CSVVAGASNTGELFF
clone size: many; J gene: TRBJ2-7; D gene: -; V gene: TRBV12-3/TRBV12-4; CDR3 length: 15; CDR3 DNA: TGTGCCAGCAGTTTCTCAGGGTTAACCTCCTACGAGCAGTACTTC; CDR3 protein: CASSFSGLTSYEQYF
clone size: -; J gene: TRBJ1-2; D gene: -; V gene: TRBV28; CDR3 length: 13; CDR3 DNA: TGTGCCAGCAGACCCACTGTGGTCCCTGGCTACACCTTC; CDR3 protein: CASRPTVVPGYTF
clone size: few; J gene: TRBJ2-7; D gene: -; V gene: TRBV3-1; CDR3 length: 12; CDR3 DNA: TGTGCCAGCGGCCAGCGTGCCTACGAGCAGTACTTC; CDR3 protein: CASGQRAYEQYF
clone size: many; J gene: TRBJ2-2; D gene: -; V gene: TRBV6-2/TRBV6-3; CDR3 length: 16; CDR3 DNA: TGTGCCAGCAGTTACTCAAAAAACCGCAACACCGGGGAGCTGTTTTTT; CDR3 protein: CASSYSKNRNTGELFF
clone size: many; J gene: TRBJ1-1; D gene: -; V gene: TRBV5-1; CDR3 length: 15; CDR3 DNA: TGCGCCAGCAGCTTGGCCCCCAGACCGAACACTGAAGCTTTCTTT; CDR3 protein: CASSLAPRPNTEAFF
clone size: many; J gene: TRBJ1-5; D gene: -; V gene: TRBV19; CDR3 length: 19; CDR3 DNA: TGTGCCAGTAGTATAACTTTGGGTGGACGGAGCTTGGGCAATCAGCCCCAGCATTTT; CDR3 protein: CASSITLGGRSLGNQPQHF
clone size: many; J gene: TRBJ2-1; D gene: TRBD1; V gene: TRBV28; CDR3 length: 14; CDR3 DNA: TGTGCCAGCAATTTCCTGGGACAGAGGAATGAGCAGTTCTTC; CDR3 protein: CASNFLGQRNEQFF
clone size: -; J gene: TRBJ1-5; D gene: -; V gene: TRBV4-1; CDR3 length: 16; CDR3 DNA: TGCGCCAGCAGCCAAGACGGGGTAGGGACCAATCAGCCCCAGCATTTT; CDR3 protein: CASSQDGVGTNQPQHF
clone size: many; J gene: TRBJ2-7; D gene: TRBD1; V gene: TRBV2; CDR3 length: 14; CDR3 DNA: TGTGCCAGCATGACGGGACAGGGATCCTACGAGCAGTACTTC; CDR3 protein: CASMTGQGSYEQYF
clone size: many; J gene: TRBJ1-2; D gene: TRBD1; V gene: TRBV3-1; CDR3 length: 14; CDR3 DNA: TGTGCCAGCAGCTATTGGGACAGGGGGCAAGGCTACACCTTC; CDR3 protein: CASSYWDRGQGYTF
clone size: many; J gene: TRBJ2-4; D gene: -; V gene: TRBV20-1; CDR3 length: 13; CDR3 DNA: TGCAGTGCCAATGGGGGGACCAAAAACATTCAGTACTTC; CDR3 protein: CSANGGTKNIQYF
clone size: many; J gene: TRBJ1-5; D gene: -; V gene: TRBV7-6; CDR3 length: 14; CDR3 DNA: TGTGCCAGCAGCTCGGGAGGGCGGCATCAGCCCCAGCATTTT; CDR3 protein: CASSSGGRHQPQHF
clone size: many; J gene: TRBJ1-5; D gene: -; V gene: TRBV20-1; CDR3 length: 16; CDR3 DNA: TGCAGTGCTAGAGATGGGGGCAAGGCAGTAAGGGAGCCCCAGCATTTT; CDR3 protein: CSARDGGKAVREPQHF
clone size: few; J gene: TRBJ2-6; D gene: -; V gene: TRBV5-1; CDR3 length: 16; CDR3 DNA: TGCGCCACCGGACAGACCAAGAATTCTGGGGCCAACGTCCTGACTTTC; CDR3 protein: CATGQTKNSGANVLTF
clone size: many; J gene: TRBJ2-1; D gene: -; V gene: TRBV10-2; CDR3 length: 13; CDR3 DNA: TGCGCCAGCCGGGACTTCTCCTACAATGAGCAGTTCTTC; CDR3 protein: CASRDFSYNEQFF
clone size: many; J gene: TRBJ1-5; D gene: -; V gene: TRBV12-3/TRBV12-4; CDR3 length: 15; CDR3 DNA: TGTGCCAGCAGGGGGGAGTCAGGTAGCAATCAGCCCCAGCATTTT; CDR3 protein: CASRGESGSNQPQHF